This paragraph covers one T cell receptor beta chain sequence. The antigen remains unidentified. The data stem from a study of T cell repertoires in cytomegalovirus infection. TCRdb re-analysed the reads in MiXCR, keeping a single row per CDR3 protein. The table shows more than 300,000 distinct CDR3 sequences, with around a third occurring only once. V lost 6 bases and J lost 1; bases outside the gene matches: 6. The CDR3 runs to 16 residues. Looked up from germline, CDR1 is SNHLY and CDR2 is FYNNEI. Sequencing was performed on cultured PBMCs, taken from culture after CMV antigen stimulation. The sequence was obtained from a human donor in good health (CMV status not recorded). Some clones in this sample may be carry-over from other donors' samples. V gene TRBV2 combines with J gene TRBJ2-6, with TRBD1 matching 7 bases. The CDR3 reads CASSRDRGSGANVLTF. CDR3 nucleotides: TGTGCCAGCAGCCGGGACAGAGGATCTGGGGCCAACGTCCTGACTTTC.